Given below is one T cell receptor beta chain in context. The V gene lost 6 bases and the J gene lost 8 bases, with 16 bases spanning the gap. Germline V lookup: CDR1 MNHEY, CDR2 SVGAGI. This CDR3 contains 14 residues. Original processing notes: Amplifying reference gene primers gave estimates of nucleated cell counts. The data were produced by immunoSEQ multiplex PCR, yet TCRdb's version contains in-frame clones alone and is incomplete. Clonal size and the V and J genes are those of that table, whereas D and trimming came from the DNA. The table lists 200,000 to 250,000 clones, about nine tenths of them singletons. These data come from a study of blood T cell repertoires in COVID-19.

Input material: peripheral blood. The chain joins TRBV6-5 to TRBJ1-4, with D perhaps matching TRBD1 (6 bases). The clonotype was recovered from a man in his fifties with acute or convalescent COVID-19. The CDR3 sequence is CASSRTGLREKLFF. The CDR3 bases are TGTGCCAGCAGCCGTACAGGGCTGCGAGAAAAACTGTTTTTT.